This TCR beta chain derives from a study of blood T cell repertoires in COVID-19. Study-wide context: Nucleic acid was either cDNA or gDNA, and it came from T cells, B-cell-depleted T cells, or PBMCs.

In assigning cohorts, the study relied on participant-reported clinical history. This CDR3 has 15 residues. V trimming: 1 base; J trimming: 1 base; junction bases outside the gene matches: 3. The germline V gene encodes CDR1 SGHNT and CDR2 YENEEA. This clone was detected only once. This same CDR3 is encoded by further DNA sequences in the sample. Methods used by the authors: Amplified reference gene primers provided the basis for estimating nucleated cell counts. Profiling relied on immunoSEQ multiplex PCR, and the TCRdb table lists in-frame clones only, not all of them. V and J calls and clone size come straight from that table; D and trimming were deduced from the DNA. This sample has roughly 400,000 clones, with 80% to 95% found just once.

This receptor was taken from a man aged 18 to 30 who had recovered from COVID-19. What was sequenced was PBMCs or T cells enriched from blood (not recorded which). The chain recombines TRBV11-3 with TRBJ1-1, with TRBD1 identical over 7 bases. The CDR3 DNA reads TGTGCCAGCAGCTTAGGGCAGGGGGAGAACACTGAAGCTTTCTTT. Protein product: CASSLGQGENTEAFF.